The clone carrying this TCR beta chain was counted only a few times. Antigen specificity is unknown. Healthy Caucasian individuals made up all the donors. The data stem from a study of identical twins. Regarding the study as a whole: High-abundance cord blood beta clonotypes had fewer insertions; memory repertoires showed none.

A universal primer site was incorporated via template switching, and the cDNA contained unique molecular identifiers. TCRdb used MiXCR to reprocess the 5' RACE reads, holding one entry per CDR3 protein. The sample has nearly 650,000 distinct CDR3 sequences, roughly 7.1% seen once; the top ten hold around 1.6%. V was cut by 2 bases and J by 0 bases, with 20 bases left in between. CDR3 length equals 19 residues. From germline, CDR1 is MNHEY and CDR2 SVGEGT. The sample also formed part of further work on yellow fever vaccine responses in identical twins. This second report adds: In identical twins, vaccine T cell responses appeared partly shared and partly individual.

The clonotype originates from a woman aged 18 to 35 in good health. Sample: PBMCs. This sequence joins TRBV6-2 or TRBV6-3 and TRBJ2-1; a possible D gene is TRBD2 (6 bases). CDR3 region: CASSYAPAGLTSSYNEQFF. In nucleotides, the CDR3 is TGTGCCAGCAGTTACGCTCCAGCGGGCCTCACAAGCTCCTACAATGAGCAGTTCTTC.